This T cell receptor beta chain was profiled in a study of cytomegalovirus exposure and HLA in healthy donors. Study-level findings and limits: Donor immune exposure was known only as CMV serostatus. Associated with cytomegalovirus, according to the listing, were fewer than 200 TCR beta chains.

The CDR3 contains 16 residues. The junction had 9 bases not matched to a gene; V was cut back by 8 bases and J by 4 bases. The germline gives CDR1 KGHSH, CDR2 LQKENI. As for this clone: What it binds is not known.

The PCR had 60 Vbeta and 13 Jbeta primers. Sequenced by immunoSEQ multiplex PCR; TCRdb stores in-frame clones only, minus some. The table lists around 110,000 clones, around 60% of them singletons. The chain uses TRBV18 and TRBJ1-5; 12 nucleotides align to TRBD1. The origin of this receptor is a woman between 40 and 55 years old in good health and CMV-seropositive. The sequencing input was PBMCs. CDR3 in amino acids: CASPPGQGANNQPQHF. The CDR3 bases are TGTGCCAGCCCTCCGGGACAGGGGGCGAATAATCAGCCCCAGCATTTT.